Listed below are T cell receptor beta chains from one sample, sequenced in a study of CD8 T cells in Susac syndrome. From the immunoSEQ multiplex PCR reads, TCRdb called clonotypes with MiXCR, one entry per CDR3 protein. There are some 48,000 distinct CDR3 sequences in the sample; 92% occur only once, and roughly 0.45% lies in the top ten. Sequenced material: CD8+ T cells from PBMCs. The receptors were sampled from a human donor in good health. The CDR3 runs from the conserved cysteine through the conserved F or W. D genes are given only for firm matches. Clone size, where shown, is once, few, many, or a class for clones that have expanded.

D gene	V gene	clone size	J gene	CDR3 DNA	CDR3 protein
NA	TRBV7-9	NA	TRBJ1-1	TGTGCCAGCAGCCCCATCGGACAGAGGATGAACACTGAAGCTTTCTTT	CASSPIGQRMNTEAFF
NA	TRBV7-9	NA	TRBJ2-7	TGTGCCAGCAGCCCCCGTCTGGACGAGCAGTACTTC	CASSPRLDEQYF
TRBD1	TRBV5-4	NA	TRBJ2-7	TGTGCCAGCAGCTTAGGGGACAGGGGGCAGCACGAGCAGTACTTC	CASSLGDRGQHEQYF
NA	TRBV29-1	NA	TRBJ2-7	TGCAGCGTTGAATCGGGAGAAGGCTACGAGCAGTACTTC	CSVESGEGYEQYF
TRBD2	TRBV12-3/TRBV12-4	NA	TRBJ2-1	TGTGCCAGCAGTTTAAAGACTAGCGGGACCCCCTACAATGAGCAGTTCTTC	CASSLKTSGTPYNEQFF
NA	TRBV7-8	once	TRBJ1-1	TGTGCCAGCAGCTTAGCGAAGGGAACGACTGAAGCTTTCTTT	CASSLAKGTTEAFF
NA	TRBV12-3/TRBV12-4	NA	TRBJ1-5	TGTGCCAGCAGCCCACACGGGGGTCTAAATCAGCCCCAGCATTTT	CASSPHGGLNQPQHF
TRBD1	TRBV28	NA	TRBJ2-2	TGTGCCAGCAGTATAGACTGGGGACAGGGCATCGGGGAGCTGTTTTTT	CASSIDWGQGIGELFF
TRBD1	TRBV6-1	NA	TRBJ2-6	TGTGCCAGAGGAGAGACGGACAGGTTCTCTGGTGCCAACGTCCTGACTTTC	CARGETDRFSGANVLTF
TRBD2	TRBV19	NA	TRBJ2-1	TGTGCCAGTAGTATAAGTGGCGGGAGGTGGGGAATGAATGAGCAGTTCTTC	CASSISGGRWGMNEQFF
NA	TRBV4-1	NA	TRBJ2-3	TGCGCCAGCAGCCAAGTAAAGACAGATACGCAGTATTTT	CASSQVKTDTQYF
TRBD2	TRBV27	NA	TRBJ2-1	TGTGCCAGCAGTTTGCAGCGGGAGGTCGATAATGAGCAGTTCTTC	CASSLQREVDNEQFF
TRBD2	TRBV13	NA	TRBJ2-3	TGTGCCAGCAGCTCTAGCGGGATGACGTGGGAAGATACGCAGTATTTT	CASSSSGMTWEDTQYF
TRBD1	TRBV7-9	NA	TRBJ2-3	TGTGCCAGCAGCTTCCGGGACAGGTACACAGATACGCAGTATTTT	CASSFRDRYTDTQYF
TRBD2	TRBV13	NA	TRBJ2-7	TGTGCCAGCACCTATTGGGGGGGTGATTACGAGCAGTACTTC	CASTYWGGDYEQYF
TRBD2	TRBV7-9	NA	TRBJ2-5	TGTGCCAGCAGTCTTCCGGGACTAGCGGGCCCCCGGCAAGAGACCCAGTACTTC	CASSLPGLAGPRQETQYF
TRBD2	TRBV9	NA	TRBJ2-1	TGTGCCAGCAGCGTAGAGGATAGCGGGAACAATGAGCAGTTCTTC	CASSVEDSGNNEQFF
TRBD2	TRBV7-2	NA	TRBJ2-7	TGTGCCAGCAGCTTAGATGCTAGACTAGCGGGAGGTAGATTGAACGAGCAGTACTTC	CASSLDARLAGGRLNEQYF
NA	TRBV27	NA	TRBJ1-1	TGTGCCAGCAGTTTATACAGTAACACTGAAGCTTTCTTT	CASSLYSNTEAFF
NA	TRBV7-9	NA	TRBJ2-1	TGTGCCAGCAGCCACGTCCAGGGTCGTACCATCTACAATGAGCAGTTCTTC	CASSHVQGRTIYNEQFF
NA	TRBV20-1	NA	TRBJ2-7	TGCAGTGCTAGGGGGGATAGGGACCACGAGCAGTACTTC	CSARGDRDHEQYF
NA	TRBV7-9	NA	TRBJ2-3	TGTGCCAGTATTCCACTTAATAGCACAGATACGCAGTATTTT	CASIPLNSTDTQYF
NA	TRBV30	NA	TRBJ2-7	TGTGCCTGGAGTTCGGCAGGGATCTCCTACGAGCAGTACTTC	CAWSSAGISYEQYF
TRBD2	TRBV30	few	TRBJ2-2	TGTGCCTGGAGTGTAGCGACTAGCGGGACCGGGGAGCTGTTTTTT	CAWSVATSGTGELFF
NA	TRBV19	NA	TRBJ1-2	TGTGCCAGTAGTATGGGCTGGGGCTACACCTTC	CASSMGWGYTF
TRBD2	TRBV30	NA	TRBJ2-1	TGTGCCGGAGCGTCTAGCGGGAGCTCCTACAATGAGCAGTTCTTC	CAGASSGSSYNEQFF
TRBD1	TRBV7-9	NA	TRBJ2-6	TGTGCCAGCAGCCCCGGGACAGGCCGGGACGGTGGTGGGGCCAACGTCCTGACTTTC	CASSPGTGRDGGGANVLTF
TRBD2	TRBV7-9	NA	TRBJ2-1	TGTGCCAGCAGCTTGGGACTAGCGGGAGAGAGGGCCAATGAGCAGTTCTTC	CASSLGLAGERANEQFF
NA	TRBV7-9	NA	TRBJ2-7	TGTGCCAGCAGCCCACCTCCCAGGGATAACGAGCAGTACTTC	CASSPPPRDNEQYF
TRBD2	TRBV29-1	NA	TRBJ2-1	TGCAGCGTTGCCGGCGGGAGCGTTTACAATGAGCAGTTCTTC	CSVAGGSVYNEQFF
TRBD1	TRBV20-1	NA	TRBJ2-7	TGCAGTGCGTGGGACAGGGGGCTCGAGCAGTACTTC	CSAWDRGLEQYF
TRBD2	TRBV11-2	NA	TRBJ2-5	TGTGCCAGCAGCTTAAGGCTAGCGGTAGAAGAGACCCAGTACTTC	CASSLRLAVEETQYF
NA	TRBV15	NA	TRBJ2-2	TGTGCCACCAGCGGGGGACGGGGTGCCACCGGGGAGCTGTTTTTT	CATSGGRGATGELFF
NA	TRBV15	NA	TRBJ2-2	TGTGCCACCAGCAGAGAGGTGTCTAACACCGGGGAGCTGTTTTTT	CATSREVSNTGELFF
NA	TRBV7-2	NA	TRBJ2-1	TGTGCCAGCAGCCCCATCGGCCACCACAATGAGCAGTTCTTC	CASSPIGHHNEQFF
NA	TRBV7-9	NA	TRBJ2-7	TGTGCCAGCTCAGCTTCCGTTGGAGAGCAGTACTTC	CASSASVGEQYF
TRBD1	TRBV14	NA	TRBJ1-2	TGTGCCAGCAGCCCGGGGACAGTCTATGGCTACACCTTC	CASSPGTVYGYTF
TRBD2	TRBV7-9	NA	TRBJ2-3	TGTGCCAGCAGCTTAGACCGGGAGGGAGATACGCAGTATTTT	CASSLDREGDTQYF
TRBD1	TRBV20-1	NA	TRBJ2-7	TGCAGTGCTAGAGTCGTTCGACAGGGACGGTCCGAGCAGTACTTC	CSARVVRQGRSEQYF
NA	TRBV29-1	once	TRBJ2-7	TGCAGCGTTGAACGACAGGTACCTTACGAGCAGTACTTC	CSVERQVPYEQYF
NA	TRBV14	NA	TRBJ1-1	TGTGCCAGCAGCCAAGGAAGTCGACGGTATGAAGCTTTCTTT	CASSQGSRRYEAFF
TRBD2	TRBV7-2	NA	TRBJ2-1	TGTGCCAGCAGCCCAGGCGGGACTATCGAGTTCTTC	CASSPGGTIEFF
NA	TRBV19	NA	TRBJ1-1	TGTGCCAGTAGTATATCATCGGGGGCGCTCCCTGAAGCTTTCTTT	CASSISSGALPEAFF
TRBD2	TRBV4-3	NA	TRBJ2-1	TGCGCCAGCAGCCATGACGCCTGGACTAGCGGGAGCATAACCTACAATGAGCAGTTCTTC	CASSHDAWTSGSITYNEQFF
TRBD2	TRBV6-2/TRBV6-3	NA	TRBJ2-1	TGTGCCAGCAGTTACTTGGACGTGCTAGCGGGAGGGGTTGATGAGCAGTTCTTC	CASSYLDVLAGGVDEQFF
NA	TRBV12-5	once	TRBJ2-7	TGTGCTAGTGGTCCACAGGGAGGCGAGCAGTACTTC	CASGPQGGEQYF
NA	TRBV2	once	TRBJ2-1	TGTGCCAGCAGGGTAACCTACAATGAGCAGTTCTTC	CASRVTYNEQFF
TRBD2	TRBV7-8	NA	TRBJ2-1	TGTGCCAGCAGCCCTAGCTTAGCGGGAGGGTACTACAATGAGCAGTTCTTC	CASSPSLAGGYYNEQFF
TRBD1	TRBV13	NA	TRBJ2-7	TGTGCCAGCAGCGGAGGGGACAGGGGGTTTTACGAGCAGTACTTC	CASSGGDRGFYEQYF
NA	TRBV7-9	NA	TRBJ2-3	TGTGCCAGCAGCTTGAAGATTTTCAGTGTAGGCACAGATACGCAGTATTTT	CASSLKIFSVGTDTQYF
NA	TRBV30	NA	TRBJ2-3	TGTGCCTGGACCTCCCCGCGAGACGGGAGCACAGATACGCAGTATTTT	CAWTSPRDGSTDTQYF
NA	TRBV21-1	NA	TRBJ1-4	TGTGCCAGCAGCAACAGGGAGGATGAAAAACTGTTTTTT	CASSNREDEKLFF
NA	TRBV30	NA	TRBJ2-7	TGTGCCTGGAGTGTAAAAGGAAAGTCGCCCGGCGAGCAGTACTTC	CAWSVKGKSPGEQYF
NA	TRBV9	NA	TRBJ1-5	TGTGCCAGCAGCGTCGGGGGAGGGCTCGGACAGCCCCAGCATTTT	CASSVGGGLGQPQHF
NA	TRBV27	NA	TRBJ2-1	TGTGCCAGCAGCGTAAATTACAATGAGCAGTTCTTC	CASSVNYNEQFF